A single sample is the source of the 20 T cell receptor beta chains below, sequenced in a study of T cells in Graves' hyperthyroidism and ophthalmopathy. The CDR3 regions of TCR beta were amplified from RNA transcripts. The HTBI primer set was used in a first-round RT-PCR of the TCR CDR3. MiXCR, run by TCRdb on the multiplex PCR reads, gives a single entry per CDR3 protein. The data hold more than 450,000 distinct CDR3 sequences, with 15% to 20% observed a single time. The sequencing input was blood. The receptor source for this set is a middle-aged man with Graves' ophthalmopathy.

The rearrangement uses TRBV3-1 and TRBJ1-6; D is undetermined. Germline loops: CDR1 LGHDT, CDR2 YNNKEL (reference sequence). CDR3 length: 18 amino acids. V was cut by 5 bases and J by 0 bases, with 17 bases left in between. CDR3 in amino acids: CASSLDTPSSSYNSPLHF. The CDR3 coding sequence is TGTGCCAGCAGCTTAGATACTCCAAGCAGCTCCTATAATTCACCCCTCCACTTT. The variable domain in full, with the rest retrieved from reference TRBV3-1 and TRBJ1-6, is DTAVSQTPKYLVTQMGNDKSIKCEQNLGHDTMYWYKQDSKKFLKIMFSYNNKELIINETVPNRFSPKSPDKAHLNLHINSLELGDSAVYFCASSLDTPSSSYNSPLHFGNGTRLTVT.

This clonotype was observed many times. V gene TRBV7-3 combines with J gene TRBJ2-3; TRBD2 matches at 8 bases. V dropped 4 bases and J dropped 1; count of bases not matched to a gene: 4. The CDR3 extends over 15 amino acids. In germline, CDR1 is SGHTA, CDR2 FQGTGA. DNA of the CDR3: TGTGCCAGCAGCTCTCACGGGGGGGGCACAGATACGCAGTATTTT. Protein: CASSSHGGGTDTQYF.

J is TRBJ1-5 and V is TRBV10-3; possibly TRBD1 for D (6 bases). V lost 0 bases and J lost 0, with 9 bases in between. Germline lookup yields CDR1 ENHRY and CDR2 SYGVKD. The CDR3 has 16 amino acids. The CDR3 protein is CAISESRGGSNQPQHF. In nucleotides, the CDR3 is TGTGCCATCAGTGAGTCGAGGGGGGGTAGCAATCAGCCCCAGCATTTT.

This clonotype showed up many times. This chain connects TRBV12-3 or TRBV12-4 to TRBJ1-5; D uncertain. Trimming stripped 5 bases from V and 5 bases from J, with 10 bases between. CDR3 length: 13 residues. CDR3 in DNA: TGTGCCAGCAGTCCAACTCGGGATCAGCCCCAGCATTTT. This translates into CASSPTRDQPQHF.

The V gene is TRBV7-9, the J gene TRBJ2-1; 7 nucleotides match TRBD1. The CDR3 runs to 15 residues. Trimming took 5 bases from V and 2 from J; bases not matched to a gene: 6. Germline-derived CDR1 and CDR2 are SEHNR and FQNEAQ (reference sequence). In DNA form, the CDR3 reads TGTGCCAGCAGCCCCGACAGGGCTGCCTACAATGAGCAGTTCTTC. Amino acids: CASSPDRAAYNEQFF.

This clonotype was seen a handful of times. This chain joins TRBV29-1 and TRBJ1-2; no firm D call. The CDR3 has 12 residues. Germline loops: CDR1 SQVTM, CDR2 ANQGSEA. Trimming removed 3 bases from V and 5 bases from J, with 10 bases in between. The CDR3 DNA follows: TGCAGCGTTGACCCGGGAGCGTATGGCTACACCTTC. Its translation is CSVDPGAYGYTF.

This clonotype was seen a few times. The CDR3 DNA sequence: TGTGCCAGCAGCTTAGGATGGGCGACTAGCGGGGGCCAACTTGAGACCCAGTACTTC. Protein product: CASSLGWATSGGQLETQYF. V is TRBV11-2 and J is TRBJ2-5; 12 nucleotides agree with TRBD2. Germline CDR1 and CDR2: SGHAT and FQNNGV. The CDR3 is made up of 19 amino acids. J gave up 5 bases and V 1 base, and 14 bases lay outside the gene matches.

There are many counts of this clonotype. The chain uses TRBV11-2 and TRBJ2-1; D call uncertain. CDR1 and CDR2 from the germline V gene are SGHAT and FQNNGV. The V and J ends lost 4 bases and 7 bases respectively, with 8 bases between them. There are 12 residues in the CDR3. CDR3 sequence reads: CASSYVGNEQFF. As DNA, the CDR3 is TGTGCCAGCAGCTACGTAGGGAATGAGCAGTTCTTC.

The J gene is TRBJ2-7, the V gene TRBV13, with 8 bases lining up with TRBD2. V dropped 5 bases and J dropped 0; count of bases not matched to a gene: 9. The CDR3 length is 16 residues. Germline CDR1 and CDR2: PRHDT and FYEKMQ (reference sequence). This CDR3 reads CASSLGRGGFSYEQYF. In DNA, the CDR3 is TGTGCCAGCAGCCTGGGTCGGGGGGGCTTCTCCTACGAGCAGTACTTC.

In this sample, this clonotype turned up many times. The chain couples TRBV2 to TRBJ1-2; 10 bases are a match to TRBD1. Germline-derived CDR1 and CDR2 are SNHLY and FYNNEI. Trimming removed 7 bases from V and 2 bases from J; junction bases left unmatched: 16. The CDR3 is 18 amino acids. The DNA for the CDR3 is TGTGCCAGCACCCTGAAGCCGATTCCGGGACAGGGGAACTATGGCTACACCTTC. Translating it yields CASTLKPIPGQGNYGYTF.

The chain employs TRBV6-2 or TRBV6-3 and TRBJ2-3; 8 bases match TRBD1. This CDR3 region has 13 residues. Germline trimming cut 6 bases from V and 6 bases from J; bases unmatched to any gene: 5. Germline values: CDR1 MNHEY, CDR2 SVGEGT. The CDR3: CASSLGTGDTQYF. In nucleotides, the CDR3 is TGTGCCAGCAGCCTCGGGACAGGCGATACGCAGTATTTT.

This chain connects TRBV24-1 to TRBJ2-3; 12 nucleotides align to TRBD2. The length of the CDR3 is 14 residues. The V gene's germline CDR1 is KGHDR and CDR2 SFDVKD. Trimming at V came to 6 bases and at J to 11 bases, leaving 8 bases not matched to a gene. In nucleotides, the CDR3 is TGTGCCACCAGTCCCCGGACTAGCGGGAAGATGCAGTATTTT. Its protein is CATSPRTSGKMQYF.

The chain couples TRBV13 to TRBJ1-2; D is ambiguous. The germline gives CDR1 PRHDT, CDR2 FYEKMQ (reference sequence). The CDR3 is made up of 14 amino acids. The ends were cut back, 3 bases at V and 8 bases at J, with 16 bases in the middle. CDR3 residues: CASSFNRNLGGYTF. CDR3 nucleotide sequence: TGTGCCAGCAGCTTTAATCGCAACCTGGGAGGCTACACCTTC.

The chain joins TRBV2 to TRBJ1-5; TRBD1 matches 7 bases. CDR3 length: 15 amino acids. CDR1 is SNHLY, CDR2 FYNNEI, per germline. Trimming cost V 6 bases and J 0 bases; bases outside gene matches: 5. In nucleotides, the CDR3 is TGTGCCAGCAGCGTGGGACAGCATAGCAATCAGCCCCAGCATTTT. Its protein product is CASSVGQHSNQPQHF.

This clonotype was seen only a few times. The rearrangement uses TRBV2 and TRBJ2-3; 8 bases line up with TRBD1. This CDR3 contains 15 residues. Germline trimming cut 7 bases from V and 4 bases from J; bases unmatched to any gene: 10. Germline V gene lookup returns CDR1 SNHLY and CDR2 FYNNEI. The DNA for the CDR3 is TGTGCCAGCACTCTAGACAGGGGCCCCGCAGATACGCAGTATTTT. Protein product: CASTLDRGPADTQYF.

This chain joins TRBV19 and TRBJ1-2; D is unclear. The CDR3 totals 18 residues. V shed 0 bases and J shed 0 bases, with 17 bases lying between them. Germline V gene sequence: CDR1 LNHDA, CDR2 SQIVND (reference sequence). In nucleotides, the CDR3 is TGTGCCAGTAGTATAGATGGCTCCGGACTCCTAGCTAACTATGGCTACACCTTC. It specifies CASSIDGSGLLANYGYTF. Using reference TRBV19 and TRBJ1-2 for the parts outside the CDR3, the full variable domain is DGGITQSPKYLFRKEGQNVTLSCEQNLNHDAMYWYRQDPGQGLRLIYYSQIVNDFQKGDIAEGYSVSREKKESFPLTVTSAQKNPTAFYLCASSIDGSGLLANYGYTFGSGTRLTVV.

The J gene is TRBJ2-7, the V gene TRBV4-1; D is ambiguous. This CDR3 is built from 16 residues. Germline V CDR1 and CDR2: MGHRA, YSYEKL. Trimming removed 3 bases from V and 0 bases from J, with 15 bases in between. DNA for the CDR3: TGCGCCAGCAGCCAGGGCCAGGCTGCCAGCTCCTACGAGCAGTACTTC. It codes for CASSQGQAASSYEQYF.

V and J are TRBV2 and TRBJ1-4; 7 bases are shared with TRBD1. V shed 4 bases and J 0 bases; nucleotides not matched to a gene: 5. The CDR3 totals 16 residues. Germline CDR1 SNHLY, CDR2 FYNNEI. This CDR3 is CASSAGGPATNEKLFF. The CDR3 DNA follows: TGTGCCAGCAGTGCAGGGGGGCCTGCAACTAATGAAAAACTGTTTTTT.

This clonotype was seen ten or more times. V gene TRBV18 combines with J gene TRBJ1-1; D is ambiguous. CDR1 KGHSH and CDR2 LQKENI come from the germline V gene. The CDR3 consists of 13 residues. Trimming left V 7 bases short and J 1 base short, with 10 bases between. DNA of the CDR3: TGTGCCAGCTTAGGAGGGCCGAACACTGAAGCTTTCTTT. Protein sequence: CASLGGPNTEAFF.

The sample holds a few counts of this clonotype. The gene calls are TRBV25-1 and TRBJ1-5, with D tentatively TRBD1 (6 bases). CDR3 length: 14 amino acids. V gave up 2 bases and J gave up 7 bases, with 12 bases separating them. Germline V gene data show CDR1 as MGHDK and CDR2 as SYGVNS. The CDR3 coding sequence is TGTGCCAGCAGTGAAACAGGGCTCTGGCAGCCCCAGCATTTT. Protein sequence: CASSETGLWQPQHF.